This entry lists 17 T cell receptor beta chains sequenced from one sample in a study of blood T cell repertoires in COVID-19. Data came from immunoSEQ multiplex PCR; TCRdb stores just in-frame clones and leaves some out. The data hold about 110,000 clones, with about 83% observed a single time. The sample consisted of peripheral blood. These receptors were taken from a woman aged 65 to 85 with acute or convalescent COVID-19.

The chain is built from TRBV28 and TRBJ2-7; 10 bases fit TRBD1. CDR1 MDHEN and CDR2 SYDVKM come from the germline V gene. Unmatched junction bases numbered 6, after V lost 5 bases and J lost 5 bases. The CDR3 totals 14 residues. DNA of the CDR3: TGTGCCAGCAGTCCACCTGACAGGGGGCACGAGCAGTACTTC. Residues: CASSPPDRGHEQYF.

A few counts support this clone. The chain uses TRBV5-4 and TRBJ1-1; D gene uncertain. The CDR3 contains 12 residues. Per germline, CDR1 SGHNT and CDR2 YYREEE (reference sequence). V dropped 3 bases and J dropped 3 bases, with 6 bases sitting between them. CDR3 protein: CASSSVDTEAFF. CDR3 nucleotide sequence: TGTGCCAGCAGCTCGGTCGACACTGAAGCTTTCTTT.

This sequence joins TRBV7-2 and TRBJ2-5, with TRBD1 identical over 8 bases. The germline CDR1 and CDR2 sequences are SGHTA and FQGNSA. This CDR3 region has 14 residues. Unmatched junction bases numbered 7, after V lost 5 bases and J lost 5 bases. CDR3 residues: CASSPQGAKETQYF. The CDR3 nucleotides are TGTGCCAGCAGCCCCCAGGGGGCCAAGGAGACCCAGTACTTC.

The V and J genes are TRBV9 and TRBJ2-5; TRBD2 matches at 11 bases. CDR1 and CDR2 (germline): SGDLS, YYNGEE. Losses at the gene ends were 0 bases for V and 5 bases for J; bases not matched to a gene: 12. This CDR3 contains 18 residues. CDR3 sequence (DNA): TGTGCCAGCAGCGTAGGTGGTAGCGGGGGGGGAGCTACCGAGACCCAGTACTTC. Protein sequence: CASSVGGSGGGATETQYF.

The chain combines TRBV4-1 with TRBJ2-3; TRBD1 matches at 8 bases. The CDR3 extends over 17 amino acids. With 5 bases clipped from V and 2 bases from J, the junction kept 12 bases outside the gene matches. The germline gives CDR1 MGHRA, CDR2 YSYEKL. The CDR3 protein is CASSGRVGQEATDTQYF. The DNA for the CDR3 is TGCGCCAGCAGCGGAAGGGTGGGACAGGAGGCCACAGATACGCAGTATTTT.

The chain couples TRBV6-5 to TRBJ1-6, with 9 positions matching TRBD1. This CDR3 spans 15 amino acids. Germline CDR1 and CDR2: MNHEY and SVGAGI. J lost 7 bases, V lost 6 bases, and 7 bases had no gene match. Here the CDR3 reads CASSPSGTGNSPLHF. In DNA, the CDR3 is TGTGCCAGCAGCCCGTCCGGGACAGGGAATTCACCCCTCCACTTT.

DNA for the CDR3: TGTGCCACCAGTGCGAACAGTCGGAACACCGGGGAGCTGTTTTTT. This codes for CATSANSRNTGELFF. The chain combines TRBV24-1 with TRBJ2-2; D unclear. V was cut by 5 bases and J by 1 base, with 10 bases left in between. The length of the CDR3 is 15 residues. Germline V gene lookup returns CDR1 KGHDR and CDR2 SFDVKD.

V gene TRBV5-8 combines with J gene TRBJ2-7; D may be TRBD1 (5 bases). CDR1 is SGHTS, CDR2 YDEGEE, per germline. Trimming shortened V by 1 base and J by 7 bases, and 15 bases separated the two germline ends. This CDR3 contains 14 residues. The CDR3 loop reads CASSLSGQGREQYV. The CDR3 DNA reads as TGTGCCAGCAGCTTGAGTGGGCAGGGAAGGGAGCAGTACGTC.

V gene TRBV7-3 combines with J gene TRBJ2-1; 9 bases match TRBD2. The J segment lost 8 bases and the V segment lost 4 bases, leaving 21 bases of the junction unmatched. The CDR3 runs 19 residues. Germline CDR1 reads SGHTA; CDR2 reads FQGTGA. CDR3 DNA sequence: TGTGCCAGCAGCTCCCACGTTGGCGGGGGGGCCTCTGGGATCGATGAGCAGTTCTTC. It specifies CASSSHVGGGASGIDEQFF.

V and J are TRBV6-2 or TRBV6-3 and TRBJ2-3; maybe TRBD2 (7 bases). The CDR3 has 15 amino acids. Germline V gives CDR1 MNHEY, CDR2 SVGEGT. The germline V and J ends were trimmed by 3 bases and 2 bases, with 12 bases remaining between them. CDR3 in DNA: TGTGCCAGCAGTTATGGGGGGGGCGTCACAGATACGCAGTATTTT. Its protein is CASSYGGGVTDTQYF.

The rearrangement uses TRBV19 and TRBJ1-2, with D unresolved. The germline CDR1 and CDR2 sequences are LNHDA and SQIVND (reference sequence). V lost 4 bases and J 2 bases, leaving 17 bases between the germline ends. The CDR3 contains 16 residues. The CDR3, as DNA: TGTGCCAGTAGTACCCTGGAGGCGGGCACCAACTATGGCTACACCTTC. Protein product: CASSTLEAGTNYGYTF.

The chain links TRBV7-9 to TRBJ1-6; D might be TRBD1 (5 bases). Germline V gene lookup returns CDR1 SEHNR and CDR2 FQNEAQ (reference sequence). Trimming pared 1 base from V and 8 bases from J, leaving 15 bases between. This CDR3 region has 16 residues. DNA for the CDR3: TGTGCCAGCAGCTTAGATTGGGGGGTCGGAGATTCACCCCTCCACTTT. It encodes CASSLDWGVGDSPLHF.

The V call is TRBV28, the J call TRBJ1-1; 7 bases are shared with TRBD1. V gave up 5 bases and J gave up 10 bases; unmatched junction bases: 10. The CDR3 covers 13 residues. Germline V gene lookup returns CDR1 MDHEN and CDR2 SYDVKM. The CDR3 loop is CASSILQGLRAFF. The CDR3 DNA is TGTGCCAGCAGTATCTTACAGGGGTTGCGAGCTTTCTTT.

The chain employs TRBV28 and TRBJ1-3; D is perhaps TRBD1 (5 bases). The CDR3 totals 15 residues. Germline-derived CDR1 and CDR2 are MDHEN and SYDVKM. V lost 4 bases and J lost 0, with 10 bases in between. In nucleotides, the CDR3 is TGTGCCAGCAGTTCCCGGGACTACTCTGGAAACACCATATATTTT. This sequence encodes CASSSRDYSGNTIYF.

Here the CDR3 reads CASSTYRAGKEQFF. DNA of the CDR3: TGTGCCAGCAGCACTTACCGAGCGGGTAAGGAGCAGTTCTTC. J is TRBJ2-1 and V is TRBV7-9, with D perhaps matching TRBD2 (6 bases). Trimming stripped 5 bases from V and 10 bases from J, with 18 bases between. There are 14 residues in the CDR3. Per the germline V gene, CDR1 is SEHNR and CDR2 is FQNEAQ (reference sequence).

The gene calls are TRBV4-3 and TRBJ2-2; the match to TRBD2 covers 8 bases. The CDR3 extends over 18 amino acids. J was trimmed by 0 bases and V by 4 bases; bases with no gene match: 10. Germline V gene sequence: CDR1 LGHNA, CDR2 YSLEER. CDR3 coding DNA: TGCGCCAGCAGCCCCCAGGTTCGGGGGGGGTCGAACACCGGGGAGCTGTTTTTT. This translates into CASSPQVRGGSNTGELFF.

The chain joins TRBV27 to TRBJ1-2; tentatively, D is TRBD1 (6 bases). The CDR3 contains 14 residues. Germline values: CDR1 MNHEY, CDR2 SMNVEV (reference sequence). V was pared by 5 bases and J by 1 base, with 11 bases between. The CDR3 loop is CASSPGQNNYGYTF. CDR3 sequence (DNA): TGTGCCAGCAGTCCGGGACAAAATAACTATGGCTACACCTTC.